Below, 27 T cell receptor beta chains from the same sample are listed, as sequenced in a study of vaccination effects on CD4 cells after COVID-19. Antigen-specific CD4+ T cells expanded by the ViraFEST assay with viral peptide pools were then sequenced. An approximately nine-day culture period preceded the isolation of CD4+ T cells. A positive SARS-CoV-2 PCR test fell between March and December 2020. These receptors are not linked to any known antigen. TCRdb's copy holds only in-frame clones and misses some; the assay was immunoSEQ multiplex PCR. The sample carries around 23,000 clones, around 75% recorded once. Sequenced here: CD4+ T cells from PBMCs cultured with a peptide pool, sampled before COVID-19 vaccination. These receptor sequences come from a human donor who had a prior SARS-CoV-2 infection.

V is TRBV15 and J is TRBJ2-2; 9 nucleotides line up with TRBD2. The CDR3 length is 16 residues. V was pared by 4 bases and J by 6 bases, with 9 bases of the junction left unmatched. Germline loops: CDR1 LNHNV, CDR2 YYDKDF (reference sequence). CDR3 in amino acids: CATSIGGGGVAGELFF. The CDR3 nucleotides read TGTGCCACCAGCATTGGCGGGGGGGGTGTTGCCGGGGAGCTGTTTTTT.

V is TRBV5-4 and J is TRBJ1-2; possible D gene TRBD1, 6 bases. This CDR3 is built from 14 residues. The germline V and J ends were trimmed by 5 bases and 8 bases, with 19 bases remaining between them. Germline values: CDR1 SGHNT, CDR2 YYREEE (reference sequence). CDR3 DNA sequence: TGTGCCAGCAGTCTCATCAGCGCCCAGGGGGGCTACACCTTC. Encoded protein: CASSLISAQGGYTF.

The chain joins TRBV4-1 to TRBJ1-2; tentatively, D is TRBD1 (5 bases). Germline V CDR1 and CDR2: MGHRA, YSYEKL. The CDR3 has 15 residues. Trimming stripped 1 base from V and 0 bases from J, with 9 bases between. The CDR3 nucleotides read TGCGCCAGCAGCCAAGCTCCGACAGCTAACTATGGCTACACCTTC. Translated: CASSQAPTANYGYTF.

This sequence joins TRBV5-1 and TRBJ2-5; 9 bases are shared with TRBD2. Looked up from germline, CDR1 is SGHRS and CDR2 is YFSETQ. Trimming removed 4 bases from V and 2 bases from J; junction bases left unmatched: 15. This CDR3 has 18 residues. The CDR3, as DNA: TGCGCCAGCAGCCCGGTCGCTAGCGGGGCCATAGGGCAAGAGACCCAGTACTTC. Translation gives CASSPVASGAIGQETQYF.

The rearrangement links TRBV30 to TRBJ1-5; D is uncertain. V lost 1 base to trimming and J lost 7 bases, with 11 bases between them. CDR3 length: 13 amino acids. From germline, CDR1 is GTSNPN and CDR2 SVGIG (reference sequence). The CDR3 loop is CAWSEHGTQPQHF. In DNA, the CDR3 is TGTGCCTGGAGTGAACATGGAACCCAGCCCCAGCATTTT. Using reference TRBV30 and TRBJ1-5 for the parts outside the CDR3, the full variable domain is SQTIHQWPATLVQPVGSPLSLECTVEGTSNPNLYWYRQAAGRGLQLLFYSVGIGQISSEVPQNLSASRPQDRQFILSSKKLLLSDSGFYLCAWSEHGTQPQHFGDGTRLSIL.

This chain links TRBV11-2 with TRBJ1-3, with TRBD1 as a possible D gene (6 bases). The germline V gene encodes CDR1 SGHAT and CDR2 FQNNGV. This CDR3 has 16 amino acids. The V end was cut by 5 bases, the J end by 1 base, with 15 bases between. In DNA form, the CDR3 reads TGTGCCAGCAGCACCGGAGGGCAGGGGTCTGGAAACACCATATATTTT. Its translation is CASSTGGQGSGNTIYF.

This chain links TRBV21-1 with TRBJ1-1; no DNA check was done on the table's D call, TRBD1. TRBV21-1 is a listed pseudogene. The length of the CDR3 is 16 residues. The CDR3 region is CASSLPGQASLAEAFF. In nucleotides, the CDR3 is TGTGCCAGCAGCCTTCCCGGACAGGCATCGTTAGCTGAAGCTTTCTTT.

This clone has just a few counts. The V and J genes are TRBV27 and TRBJ1-2; 7 bases map to TRBD1. V lost 2 bases to trimming and J lost 4 bases; unmatched junction nucleotides: 4. The CDR3 covers 14 residues. CDR1 is MNHEY, CDR2 SMNVEV, per germline (reference sequence). CDR3 in DNA: TGTGCCAGCAGTTTACGACAGGGTGCCTATGGCTACACCTTC. It specifies CASSLRQGAYGYTF.

The chain employs TRBV6-1 and TRBJ2-7; D might be TRBD2 (6 bases). The CDR3 is 15 residues long. In germline, CDR1 is MNHNS, CDR2 SASEGT. Trimming took off 2 bases at V and 7 bases at J, with 18 bases between the two ends. CDR3: CASSETGLPQREQYF. CDR3 nucleotide sequence: TGTGCCAGCAGTGAAACGGGACTCCCCCAGCGGGAGCAGTACTTC.

The gene calls are TRBV18 and TRBJ2-6; 9 bases match TRBD1. Germline CDR1 KGHSH, CDR2 LQKENI. With 4 bases clipped from V and 0 bases from J, the junction kept 4 bases outside the gene matches. The CDR3 runs to 17 residues. The DNA for the CDR3 is TGTGCCAGCTCACGAGGACAGGGGAGCTCTGGGGCCAACGTCCTGACTTTC. This sequence encodes CASSRGQGSSGANVLTF.

This clone was detected only a few times. The chain joins TRBV24-1 to TRBJ2-2, with no clear D. CDR1 is KGHDR, CDR2 SFDVKD, per germline. Trimming cost V 4 bases and J 7 bases, with 15 bases left between them. There are 15 residues in the CDR3. The CDR3 nucleotides are TGTGCCACCAGTGACCCCGCGACGCATAACGGGGAGCTGTTTTTT. It yields the protein CATSDPATHNGELFF.

The chain couples TRBV19 to TRBJ1-3; TRBD1 agrees at 9 bases. This CDR3 is built from 16 residues. Germline lookup yields CDR1 LNHDA and CDR2 SQIVND (reference sequence). The V gene end was trimmed by 9 bases and the J gene end by 0 bases; junction bases not matched to a gene: 9. CDR3 in DNA: TGTGCCAGCCACCGGGACAGGGCCTTCTCTGGAAACACCATATATTTT. Its protein product is CASHRDRAFSGNTIYF.

The CDR3: CASSEGLTTDTQYF. Written as DNA, the CDR3 is TGTGCCAGCAGCGAGGGACTAACGACAGATACGCAGTATTTT. The chain carries TRBV9 and TRBJ2-3, with 7 bases lining up with TRBD2. Germline-derived CDR1 and CDR2 are SGDLS and YYNGEE. The CDR3 has 14 amino acids. The V gene end was trimmed by 3 bases and the J gene end by 3 bases; junction bases not matched to a gene: 4. The full variable domain, its missing parts supplied by reference TRBV9 and TRBJ2-3, is DSGVTQTPKHLITATGQRVTLRCSPRSGDLSVYWYQQSLDQGLQFLIQYYNGEERAKGNILERFSAQQFPDLHSELNLSSLELGDSALYFCASSEGLTTDTQYFGPGTRLTVL.

Only one count was recorded for this clone. This chain links TRBV2 with TRBJ1-5; TRBD1 is a possible D gene (6 bases). Per the germline V gene, CDR1 is SNHLY and CDR2 is FYNNEI. Between the trimmed V and J ends, which lost 3 bases and 0 bases, there was a span of 6 bases. The CDR3 has 14 residues. As DNA, the CDR3 is TGTGCCAGCAGTGAGGACAGTAGCAATCAGCCCCAGCATTTT. The encoded protein is CASSEDSSNQPQHF.

DNA for the CDR3: TGTGCCAGCAGCCAAGTTGGAGGAAACACCATATATTTT. It encodes CASSQVGGNTIYF. J is TRBJ1-3 and V is TRBV4-2; D is unresolved. Germline V gene sequence: CDR1 LGHNA, CDR2 YNFKEQ. The CDR3 totals 13 residues. The ends were cut back, 1 base at V and 4 bases at J, with 5 bases in the middle.

The chain couples TRBV5-6 to TRBJ1-3; D not certain. V lost 3 bases to trimming and J lost 2 bases, with 21 bases between them. The CDR3 is 18 amino acids. The germline gives CDR1 SGHDT, CDR2 YYEEEE. CDR3 in DNA: TGTGCCAGCAGCTGGACCCAAGGATATCGGCGGCCTGGAAACACCATATATTTT. This encodes CASSWTQGYRRPGNTIYF.

J is TRBJ2-1 and V is TRBV3-1 (or the pseudogene TRBV3-2); 10 bases fit TRBD1. Germline V lookup: CDR1 LGHDT, CDR2 YNNKEL (reference sequence). The CDR3 runs 18 residues. Trimming at V came to 4 bases and at J to 4 bases, leaving 13 bases not matched to a gene. DNA for the CDR3: TGTGCCAGCAGCCGACCGAATTCGGACAGGGGGGCATACAATGAGCAGTTCTTC. As protein: CASSRPNSDRGAYNEQFF.

CDR3 coding DNA: TGTGCCAGCAGCCCCCGGATAGGGACTAATGAAAAACTGTTTTTT. This codes for CASSPRIGTNEKLFF. The chain is built from TRBV4-2 and TRBJ1-4; no clear D gene. This CDR3 is 15 amino acids long. V was cut by 4 bases and J by 2 bases, with 11 bases left in between. From germline, CDR1 is LGHNA and CDR2 YNFKEQ.

The gene calls are TRBV7-9 and TRBJ1-3, with a weak D call TRBD1 (6 bases). The CDR3 consists of 16 residues. V was trimmed by 4 bases and J by 0 bases, leaving 13 bases between them. Germline values: CDR1 SEHNR, CDR2 FQNEAQ (reference sequence). Written as DNA, the CDR3 is TGTGCCAGCAGCTCCCAGGGGACCCTCTCTGGAAACACCATATATTTT. It specifies CASSSQGTLSGNTIYF.

J is TRBJ2-2 and V is TRBV7-3, with 9 bases identical to TRBD1. After removal of 5 bases from V and 3 bases from J, the junction contained 10 bases not matched to a gene. The CDR3 has 17 amino acids. Germline V lookup: CDR1 SGHTA, CDR2 FQGTGA. In nucleotides, the CDR3 is TGTGCCAGCAGCACAACAGGGACAGGGCTAGACACCGGGGAGCTGTTTTTT. Residues: CASSTTGTGLDTGELFF.

This clone was seen once. The chain has TRBV9 and TRBJ2-7; no clear D. CDR3 length: 15 amino acids. Germline CDR1 is SGDLS and CDR2 is YYNGEE. V gave up 0 bases and J gave up 5 bases, with 15 bases separating them. The CDR3 reads CASSVGGWENNEQYF. For the CDR3, the DNA is TGTGCCAGCAGCGTAGGGGGATGGGAAAATAACGAGCAGTACTTC.

This rearrangement joins TRBV12-3 or TRBV12-4 to TRBJ2-1, with 11 bases that match TRBD2. CDR3 length equals 13 residues. V trimming: 5 bases; J trimming: 13 bases; junction bases outside the gene matches: 7. The CDR3 region has the DNA TGTGCCAGCAGTCCCCCTAGCGGGGGGAACCAGTTCTTC. It translates to CASSPPSGGNQFF.

In this sample, this clone turned up a few times. The chain couples TRBV7-2 to TRBJ1-2, with D unclear. Germline V CDR1 and CDR2: SGHTA, FQGNSA. The V end was cut by 1 base, the J end by 3 bases, with 6 bases between. This CDR3 comprises 13 residues. DNA for the CDR3: TGTGCCAGCAGCTTAGACTGGGACTATGGCTACACCTTC. This encodes CASSLDWDYGYTF.

V and J are TRBV5-6 and TRBJ1-5; D perhaps matches TRBD1 (6 bases). Germline V gene sequence: CDR1 SGHDT, CDR2 YYEEEE. Trimming pared 4 bases from V and 7 bases from J, leaving 15 bases between. CDR3 length: 14 residues. The CDR3 here is CASSQKGGVQPQHF. CDR3 DNA sequence: TGTGCCAGCAGCCAAAAGGGGGGGGTACAGCCCCAGCATTTT.

CDR3 DNA sequence: TGTGCCAGCTCCGAGGGGACTAGTGGGCACAATGAGCAGTTCTTC. Residues: CASSEGTSGHNEQFF. The rearrangement uses TRBV28 and TRBJ2-1, with TRBD2 identical over 8 bases. The J segment lost 5 bases and the V segment lost 8 bases, leaving 11 bases of the junction unmatched. Germline V gene data show CDR1 as MDHEN and CDR2 as SYDVKM. The CDR3 is made up of 15 amino acids.

The rearrangement joins TRBV30 to TRBJ2-1; 7 bases match TRBD2. With 2 bases clipped from V and 7 bases from J, the junction kept 11 bases outside the gene matches. CDR3 size: 15 residues. Germline V gene sequence: CDR1 GTSNPN, CDR2 SVGIG (reference sequence). The chain's CDR3 is CAWSRSAGVSNEQFF. The CDR3 nucleotides read TGTGCCTGGAGTAGGAGTGCGGGAGTTTCGAATGAGCAGTTCTTC.

This chain joins TRBV27 and TRBJ1-1; no clear D gene. In germline, CDR1 is MNHEY, CDR2 SMNVEV (reference sequence). The CDR3 totals 14 residues. V was pared by 6 bases and J by 8 bases, with 19 bases between. The CDR3 protein is CASSPRPAHWEAFF. The CDR3 DNA sequence: TGTGCCAGCAGCCCTAGGCCCGCCCATTGGGAAGCTTTCTTT.